One sample yielded the 20 T cell receptor beta chains listed below, sequenced in a study of cytomegalovirus exposure and HLA in healthy donors. Use of 60 Vbeta and 13 Jbeta primers characterized the PCR. The table came from immunoSEQ multiplex PCR; TCRdb's copy has only in-frame clones and leaves some out. The sample has about 150,000 clones; around 75% are singletons. What was sequenced was PBMCs. The receptor set was obtained from a woman between 25 and 40 years old in good health and CMV-seronegative.

The chain joins TRBV30 to TRBJ2-3, with TRBD2 matching 14 bases. The junction had 7 bases not matched to a gene; V was cut back by 5 bases and J by 0 bases. The CDR3 length is 17 residues. Germline lookup yields CDR1 GTSNPN and CDR2 SVGIG (reference sequence). The CDR3 sequence is CAWAWTSGGFSTDTQYF. The CDR3 bases are TGTGCCTGGGCCTGGACTAGCGGGGGGTTTAGCACAGATACGCAGTATTTT.

A note on this clone: At one end, the junction sequence differs from germline, possibly due to a read error. The rearrangement uses TRBV7-2 and TRBJ2-1; tentative D call: TRBD1 (6 bases). Looked up from germline, CDR1 is SGHTA and CDR2 is FQGNSA. CDR3 length: 16 residues. DNA of the CDR3: TGTGCCAGCAGCATAGCCAGGGGCCCCTCCTACAATGAGCAGTTCTTC. This sequence encodes CASSIARGPSYNEQFF.

The chain joins TRBV10-3 to TRBJ2-1; maybe TRBD2 (6 bases). In germline, CDR1 is ENHRY, CDR2 SYGVKD. The V gene lost 4 bases and the J gene lost 6 bases, with 16 bases spanning the gap. The CDR3 is made up of 15 amino acids. CDR3 nucleotide sequence: TGTGCCATCAGTGGCGGGGATTACAGGTCCAATGAGCAGTTCTTC. Translating gives CAISGGDYRSNEQFF.

The CDR3 DNA reads TGTGCCAGCAGCGTAGGGCTAGCGGATATTTCGTACTTC. Residues: CASSVGLADISYF. The chain joins TRBV9 to TRBJ2-7; 7 positions match TRBD2. J lost 12 bases, V lost 0 bases, and 9 bases had no gene match. The CDR3 has 13 residues. CDR1 and CDR2 (germline): SGDLS, YYNGEE. Variable domain in full (rest from reference TRBV9 and TRBJ2-7): DSGVTQTPKHLITATGQRVTLRCSPRSGDLSVYWYQQSLDQGLQFLIQYYNGEERAKGNILERFSAQQFPDLHSELNLSSLELGDSALYFCASSVGLADISYFGPGTRLTVT.

The chain links TRBV18 to TRBJ1-1; no firm D call. Trimming cost V 10 bases and J 8 bases, with 20 bases left between them. Per the germline V gene, CDR1 is KGHSH and CDR2 is LQKENI. There are 13 residues in the CDR3. In DNA, the CDR3 is TGTGCCACCTCTCTGGGAGAAGCGATAGAAGCTTTCTTT. As protein: CATSLGEAIEAFF.

The chain is built from TRBV28 and TRBJ1-1, with TRBD1 as a possible D gene (5 bases). CDR1 is MDHEN, CDR2 SYDVKM, per germline. The CDR3 consists of 15 residues. Trimming cost V 8 bases and J 1 base, with 17 bases left between them. The CDR3 here is CASEIGGAPNTEAFF. CDR3 sequence (DNA): TGTGCCAGCGAGATAGGAGGGGCACCGAACACTGAAGCTTTCTTT.

This chain joins TRBV7-9 and TRBJ2-5; D gene uncertain. Per the germline V gene, CDR1 is SEHNR and CDR2 is FQNEAQ (reference sequence). V lost 1 base to trimming and J lost 2 bases, with 14 bases between them. The CDR3 has 16 residues. CDR3 protein: CASSLGGSFLQETQYF. The CDR3 nucleotides are TGTGCCAGCAGCTTAGGAGGCAGCTTTCTACAAGAGACCCAGTACTTC.

This rearrangement joins TRBV6-4 to TRBJ2-1, with 16 nucleotides matching TRBD2. This CDR3 spans 20 amino acids. Unmatched junction bases numbered 9, after V lost 1 base and J lost 3 bases. Germline V lookup: CDR1 MRHNA, CDR2 SNTAGT. The CDR3, as DNA: TGTGCCAGCAGTGACTTGCCCGGGACTAGCGGGAGGGCAGGCTACAATGAGCAGTTCTTC. Its protein is CASSDLPGTSGRAGYNEQFF.

The V gene is TRBV9, the J gene TRBJ2-1; no reliable D call. V lost 0 bases and J 6 bases, leaving 16 bases between the germline ends. CDR1 is SGDLS and CDR2 is YYNGEE in the germline V gene. The CDR3 is 16 residues long. The CDR3 region has the DNA TGTGCCAGCAGCGTAGAGGTCGCCGGGTCTGGCAATGAGCAGTTCTTC. This encodes CASSVEVAGSGNEQFF. The complete variable domain, with remaining parts taken from reference TRBV9 and TRBJ2-1, reads DSGVTQTPKHLITATGQRVTLRCSPRSGDLSVYWYQQSLDQGLQFLIQYYNGEERAKGNILERFSAQQFPDLHSELNLSSLELGDSALYFCASSVEVAGSGNEQFFGPGTRLTVL.

This clone was seen a single time. The rearrangement links TRBV18 to TRBJ2-2; no clear D. Deletions cut 5 bases from V and 6 bases from J, with 7 bases between. Germline V gene data show CDR1 as KGHSH and CDR2 as LQKENI. The CDR3 has 12 residues. CDR3 sequence: CASSGGPGELFF. CDR3 nucleotides: TGTGCCAGCTCAGGTGGCCCCGGGGAGCTGTTTTTT.

The chain links TRBV2 to TRBJ2-2, with 7 nucleotides matching TRBD1. Losses at the gene ends were 5 bases for V and 1 base for J; bases not matched to a gene: 4. The CDR3 runs 15 residues. Germline loops: CDR1 SNHLY, CDR2 FYNNEI. CDR3 region: CASSIWTGNTGELFF. The CDR3 coding sequence is TGTGCCAGCAGTATCTGGACAGGGAACACCGGGGAGCTGTTTTTT.

V gene TRBV30 combines with J gene TRBJ2-5, with 12 bases identical to TRBD2. The CDR3 spans 15 residues. The J segment lost 2 bases and the V segment lost 0 bases, leaving 1 base of the junction unmatched. Per germline, CDR1 GTSNPN and CDR2 SVGIG (reference sequence). Here the CDR3 reads CAWSVGTSGQETQYF. CDR3 DNA: TGTGCCTGGAGTGTAGGGACTAGCGGGCAAGAGACCCAGTACTTC.

The CDR3 nucleotides are TGTGCCAGTAGTATTAGCCAGGGAAGAAGTAGCAATCAGCCCCAGCATTTT. Its translation is CASSISQGRSSNQPQHF. This chain links TRBV19 with TRBJ1-5, with D maybe TRBD1 (5 bases). The CDR3 is 17 amino acids. Trimming shortened V by 3 bases and J by 0 bases, and 15 bases separated the two germline ends. Germline V gene sequence: CDR1 LNHDA, CDR2 SQIVND (reference sequence).

V and J are TRBV5-1 and TRBJ2-1; the match to TRBD2 covers 9 bases. The V gene end was trimmed by 7 bases and the J gene end by 0 bases; junction bases not matched to a gene: 8. Germline values: CDR1 SGHRS, CDR2 YFSETQ. The CDR3 runs 16 residues. The CDR3 region has the DNA TGCGCCAGCCTTGGGGGCGGGAGGGCCTCCTACAATGAGCAGTTCTTC. Its protein is CASLGGGRASYNEQFF.

The genes are TRBV5-6 and TRBJ2-7; 11 bases fit TRBD2. The CDR3 covers 17 residues. V gave up 4 bases and J gave up 5 bases; unmatched junction bases: 14. From germline, CDR1 is SGHDT and CDR2 YYEEEE. The CDR3 DNA is TGTGCCAGCAGCGCGGGTCCCCCGGGACTAGCGGCTAACGAGCAGTACTTC. Translating it yields CASSAGPPGLAANEQYF.

In this sample, this clone turned up once. This chain links TRBV2 with TRBJ1-4; the D is unclear. V was cut by 4 bases and J by 5 bases, with 8 bases left in between. Germline V gene data show CDR1 as SNHLY and CDR2 as FYNNEI. This CDR3 is 13 amino acids long. This CDR3 is CASSGRRNEKLFF. For the CDR3, the DNA is TGTGCCAGCAGTGGTAGGAGGAATGAAAAACTGTTTTTT.

The chain links TRBV7-3 to TRBJ2-5, with a tentative D call TRBD2 (5 bases). V lost 3 bases and J lost 5, with 22 bases in between. The length of the CDR3 is 17 residues. CDR1 is SGHTA and CDR2 is FQGTGA in the germline V gene. CDR3 in amino acids: CASSFRAVPGVGETQYF. CDR3 bases: TGTGCCAGCAGCTTCCGGGCCGTCCCCGGGGTGGGGGAGACCCAGTACTTC.

The CDR3: CASSDDRGSVRANVLTF. CDR3 DNA sequence: TGTGCCAGCAGTGACGACAGGGGCTCCGTTAGGGCCAACGTCCTGACTTTC. This chain links TRBV2 with TRBJ2-6; 8 bases match TRBD1. V lost 3 bases, J lost 5 bases, and 9 bases stayed unmatched. This CDR3 has 17 residues. From germline, CDR1 is SNHLY and CDR2 FYNNEI. Combining the CDR3 with reference TRBV2 and TRBJ2-6 gives the whole variable domain EPEVTQTPSHQVTQMGQEVILRCVPISNHLYFYWYRQILGQKVEFLVSFYNNEISEKSEIFDDQFSVERPDGSNFTLKIRSTKLEDSAMYFCASSDDRGSVRANVLTFGAGSRLTVL.

The chain joins TRBV5-6 to TRBJ2-7, with D possibly TRBD2 on 5 matching bases. The V end was cut by 7 bases, the J end by 2 bases, with 19 bases between. The CDR3 is made up of 15 amino acids. CDR1 and CDR2 (germline): SGHDT, YYEEEE. The CDR3 DNA sequence: TGTGCCAGCGCAATCTGGGGAGCGGTGACCTACGAGCAGTACTTC. Its translation is CASAIWGAVTYEQYF.

This sequence joins TRBV10-3 and TRBJ1-2, with D possibly TRBD1 on 5 matching bases. In germline, CDR1 is ENHRY, CDR2 SYGVKD. V shed 2 bases and J shed 4 bases, with 20 bases lying between them. CDR3 length: 17 residues. CDR3 nucleotides: TGTGCCATCAGTGAGATTCCTGGGACTCGGGTGGTCTATGGCTACACCTTC. Protein: CAISEIPGTRVVYGYTF.